This entry lists 16 T cell receptor beta chains sequenced from one sample in a study of blood T cell repertoires in COVID-19. The assay was immunoSEQ multiplex PCR, and TCRdb's table has in-frame clones only and misses some. The top ten hold 17% of the sample, which has 120,000 or so clones, around 80% seen once. Input material: peripheral blood. These receptors originate from a man in his thirties or forties with COVID-19, enrolled during active disease.

The sample holds one count of this clone. This chain links TRBV28 with TRBJ2-5; D gene ambiguous. Germline lookup yields CDR1 MDHEN and CDR2 SYDVKM. Trimming removed 2 bases at V and 5 bases at J, with 9 bases between. The CDR3 runs to 13 residues. The CDR3 sequence: CASSLIEAETQYF. Written as DNA, the CDR3 is TGTGCCAGCAGTTTAATCGAAGCGGAGACCCAGTACTTC.

This clone is medium-sized (0.01 to 0.1%) in the sample. The same CDR3 can be traced to other DNA sequences in this sample. The chain uses TRBV6-5 and TRBJ2-3, with 7 bases aligning to TRBD2. CDR3 length equals 14 residues. Germline V lookup: CDR1 MNHEY, CDR2 SVGAGI. V was pared by 0 bases and J by 3 bases, with 0 bases of the junction left unmatched. This CDR3 is CASSYSRGTDTQYF. The CDR3, as DNA: TGTGCCAGCAGTTACTCGCGGGGGACAGATACGCAGTATTTT.

V gene TRBV18 combines with J gene TRBJ1-6; D remains unclear. Germline CDR1 reads KGHSH; CDR2 reads LQKENI. Trimming shortened V by 6 bases and J by 9 bases, and 15 bases separated the two germline ends. The CDR3 sequence is 14 residues long. Written as DNA, the CDR3 is TGTGCCAGCTCTCCGAGGGATGAGGGTTCACCCCTCCACTTT. Translated, it gives CASSPRDEGSPLHF.

The chain is built from TRBV13 and TRBJ1-5; TRBD1 matches 8 bases. J lost 6 bases, V lost 3 bases, and 10 bases had no gene match. The CDR3 extends over 16 amino acids. Germline CDR1 is PRHDT and CDR2 is FYEKMQ (reference sequence). The CDR3 here is CASSFGGQGASQPQHF. The CDR3 DNA reads TGTGCCAGCAGCTTCGGGGGGCAGGGGGCAAGTCAGCCCCAGCATTTT.

The rearrangement uses TRBV30 and TRBJ1-4, with D tentatively TRBD1 (6 bases). V lost 3 bases and J lost 3, with 8 bases in between. Germline values: CDR1 GTSNPN, CDR2 SVGIG (reference sequence). The CDR3 is made up of 13 amino acids. The CDR3 is CAWSQGPNEKLFF. CDR3 nucleotide sequence: TGTGCCTGGAGCCAGGGGCCTAATGAAAAACTGTTTTTT.

The chain recombines TRBV2 with TRBJ2-5, with 7 bases that match TRBD2. CDR3 size: 15 residues. Germline CDR1 is SNHLY and CDR2 is FYNNEI. V trimming: 4 bases; J trimming: 3 bases; junction bases outside the gene matches: 8. The CDR3 nucleotides are TGTGCCAGCAGTGCGAGACTAGCACGCGAAGAGACCCAGTACTTC. Its translation: CASSARLAREETQYF.

V usage is TRBV7-9 and J usage is TRBJ2-2; D is undetermined. The germline gives CDR1 SEHNR, CDR2 FQNEAQ (reference sequence). The germline V and J ends were trimmed by 3 bases and 0 bases, with 5 bases remaining between them. CDR3 length: 14 residues. The CDR3 region has the DNA TGTGCCAGCAGCTTCACAGCGAACACCGGGGAGCTGTTTTTT. Its protein is CASSFTANTGELFF.

In this sample, this clone turned up many times. The CDR3 protein is CASSLVGRVGLCFNSPLHF. DNA for the CDR3: TGTGCCAGCAGCTTAGTGGGCAGGGTGGGATTATGTTTTAATTCACCCCTCCACTTT. The chain has TRBV7-6 and TRBJ1-6; D is possibly TRBD1 (5 bases). Trimming stripped 1 base from V and 6 bases from J, with 22 bases between. CDR3 size: 19 residues. Germline V lookup: CDR1 SGHVS, CDR2 FNYEAQ.

This rearrangement joins TRBV6-2 or TRBV6-3 to TRBJ2-3; D ambiguous. The CDR3 runs to 15 residues. V lost 2 bases and J 0 bases, leaving 9 bases between the germline ends. Germline CDR1 MNHEY, CDR2 SVGEGT. The CDR3 DNA sequence: TGTGCCAGCAGTTACGTGAGAATTAGCACAGATACGCAGTATTTT. As protein: CASSYVRISTDTQYF.

The J gene is TRBJ2-2, the V gene TRBV2, with 11 positions matching TRBD2. Germline CDR1 and CDR2: SNHLY and FYNNEI. V lost 2 bases, J lost 6 bases, and 5 bases stayed unmatched. This CDR3 contains 16 residues. CDR3 coding DNA: TGTGCCAGCAGTGAACTCCAGACTAGCGGGGCCGGGGAGCTGTTTTTT. It codes for CASSELQTSGAGELFF.

The chain uses TRBV9 and TRBJ2-6; D is undetermined. V gave up 3 bases and J gave up 0 bases, with 7 bases separating them. Germline values: CDR1 SGDLS, CDR2 YYNGEE. CDR3 length: 15 amino acids. CDR3 residues: CASSARISGANVLTF. For the CDR3, the DNA is TGTGCCAGCAGCGCCAGGATCTCTGGGGCCAACGTCCTGACTTTC.

The CDR3 region is CASSLVGTGVEKLFF. Written as DNA, the CDR3 is TGTGCCAGCAGCTTAGTAGGGACAGGGGTTGAAAAACTGTTTTTT. The genes are TRBV7-2 and TRBJ1-4; 10 positions match TRBD1. Looked up from germline, CDR1 is SGHTA and CDR2 is FQGNSA. This CDR3 contains 15 residues. Germline trimming cut 1 base from V and 7 bases from J; bases unmatched to any gene: 3.

The chain recombines TRBV6-6 with TRBJ2-7; 8 bases align to TRBD1. The J segment lost 3 bases and the V segment lost 6 bases, leaving 10 bases of the junction unmatched. CDR1 is MNHNY, CDR2 SVGAGI, per germline (reference sequence). The CDR3 runs to 15 residues. CDR3 nucleotides: TGTGCCAGCAGGGGAGTGGACAGGGTGGGCTACGAGCAGTACTTC. Protein product: CASRGVDRVGYEQYF.

The chain employs TRBV6-5 and TRBJ2-5, with 8 bases fitting TRBD1. The CDR3 sequence is 13 residues long. With V trimmed by 4 bases and J by 7 bases, 5 bases remained unmatched. Looked up from germline, CDR1 is MNHEY and CDR2 is SVGAGI. CDR3 protein: CASSSGQGGTQYF. The DNA for the CDR3 is TGTGCCAGCAGTTCAGGACAGGGAGGGACCCAGTACTTC.

The chain recombines TRBV30 with TRBJ1-2, with 7 bases matching TRBD1. The CDR3 covers 17 residues. CDR1 is GTSNPN, CDR2 SVGIG, per germline (reference sequence). Unmatched junction bases numbered 19, after V lost 6 bases and J lost 3 bases. CDR3 in DNA: TGTGCCTGCACCTTCGACAGGGTGGGTCGGTGGGACTATGGCTACACCTTC. It codes for CACTFDRVGRWDYGYTF.

For the CDR3, the DNA is TGTGCCAGTAGTACACAGGGGGCAGGCACTGAAGCTTTCTTT. Protein: CASSTQGAGTEAFF. The chain employs TRBV19 and TRBJ1-1; 9 bases map to TRBD1. The CDR3 runs to 14 residues. The germline V gene has CDR1 LNHDA and CDR2 SQIVND (reference sequence). The junction had 4 bases not matched to a gene; V was cut back by 4 bases and J by 4 bases. The whole variable domain, remainder taken from reference TRBV19 and TRBJ1-1, is DGGITQSPKYLFRKEGQNVTLSCEQNLNHDAMYWYRQDPGQGLRLIYYSQIVNDFQKGDIAEGYSVSREKKESFPLTVTSAQKNPTAFYLCASSTQGAGTEAFFGQGTRLTVV.